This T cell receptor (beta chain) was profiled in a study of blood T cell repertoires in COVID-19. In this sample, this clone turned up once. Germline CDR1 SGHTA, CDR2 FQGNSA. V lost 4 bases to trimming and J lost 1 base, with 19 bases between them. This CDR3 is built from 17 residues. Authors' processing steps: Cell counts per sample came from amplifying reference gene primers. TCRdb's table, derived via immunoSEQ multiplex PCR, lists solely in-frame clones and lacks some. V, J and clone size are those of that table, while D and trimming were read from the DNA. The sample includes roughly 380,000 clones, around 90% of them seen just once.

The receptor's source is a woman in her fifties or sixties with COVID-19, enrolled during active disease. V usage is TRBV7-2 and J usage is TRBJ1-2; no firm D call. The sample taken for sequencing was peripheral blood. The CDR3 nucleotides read TGTGCCAGCAGCTCTACACTCCCGACTCTCCATAACTATGGCTACACCTTC. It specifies CASSSTLPTLHNYGYTF. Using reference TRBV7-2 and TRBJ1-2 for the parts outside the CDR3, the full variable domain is GAGVSQSPSNKVTEKGKDVELRCDPISGHTALYWYRQSLGQGLEFLIYFQGNSAPDKSGLPSDRFSAERTGGSVSTLTIQRTQQEDSAVYLCASSSTLPTLHNYGYTFGSGTRLTVV.